Listed below are T cell receptor beta chains from one sample, sequenced in a study of T cell responses to AZD1222 COVID-19 vaccine. Generated by immunoSEQ multiplex PCR, the TCRdb table keeps only in-frame clones and is missing some. The data contain 150,000 to 200,000 clones, roughly 92% of them singletons. Sequenced here: peripheral blood, sampled on day 0 of AZD1222 vaccination. The receptors come from an adult in good health. Both conserved end residues are part of each CDR3. Each record gives: V gene, J gene, CDR3 protein.

v_gene: TRBV3-1/TRBV3-2; j_gene: TRBJ2-3; CDR3aa: CASSSGTSGNTDTQYF
v_gene: TRBV3-1/TRBV3-2; j_gene: TRBJ2-1; CDR3aa: CASSQADVAGFYNEQFF
v_gene: TRBV3-1/TRBV3-2; j_gene: TRBJ1-4; CDR3aa: CASSPGGFATNEKLFF
v_gene: TRBV20-1; j_gene: TRBJ1-4; CDR3aa: CSASQGSSNEKLFF
v_gene: TRBV9; j_gene: TRBJ1-2; CDR3aa: CASSTGQAPYGYTF
v_gene: TRBV7-3; j_gene: TRBJ2-1; CDR3aa: CASSLYRVGGVASGNNEQFF
v_gene: TRBV15; j_gene: TRBJ2-2; CDR3aa: CATSRGTNTGELFF
v_gene: TRBV3-1/TRBV3-2; j_gene: TRBJ2-6; CDR3aa: CASSQSPWNSGANVLTF
v_gene: TRBV15; j_gene: TRBJ2-5; CDR3aa: CATSRGGGRETQYF
v_gene: TRBV6-2/TRBV6-3; j_gene: TRBJ1-2; CDR3aa: CASSYQGRTDGYTF
v_gene: TRBV24-1; j_gene: TRBJ1-2; CDR3aa: CATSDSPLGGSNYGYTF
v_gene: TRBV12-3/TRBV12-4; j_gene: TRBJ2-5; CDR3aa: CASSLAGVETQYF
v_gene: TRBV6-4; j_gene: TRBJ1-1; CDR3aa: CASSDSAFF
v_gene: TRBV3-1/TRBV3-2; j_gene: TRBJ1-1; CDR3aa: CASSQAGGGDTEAFF
v_gene: TRBV24-1; j_gene: TRBJ1-4; CDR3aa: CATSEGTGTNEKLFF
v_gene: TRBV2; j_gene: TRBJ1-2; CDR3aa: CASSEGPDDYGYTF
v_gene: TRBV18; j_gene: TRBJ1-3; CDR3aa: CASSPGPQRAGNTIYF
v_gene: TRBV27; j_gene: TRBJ1-6; CDR3aa: CASKRSSYNSPLHF
v_gene: TRBV4-2; j_gene: TRBJ1-2; CDR3aa: CASSQDLGNYGYTF
v_gene: TRBV13; j_gene: TRBJ1-1; CDR3aa: CASSEWDINTEAFF
v_gene: TRBV10-3; j_gene: TRBJ1-1; CDR3aa: CAISATRLDSF
v_gene: TRBV7-9; j_gene: TRBJ1-2; CDR3aa: CASSLSIGDFYGYTF
v_gene: TRBV6-2/TRBV6-3; j_gene: TRBJ2-7; CDR3aa: CASSTQVYEQYF
v_gene: TRBV3-1/TRBV3-2; j_gene: TRBJ1-5; CDR3aa: CASSYLQGQPQHF
v_gene: TRBV29-1; j_gene: TRBJ1-2; CDR3aa: CSVAISQTGYGYTF
v_gene: TRBV11-1; j_gene: TRBJ1-1; CDR3aa: CASTPGWTNTEAFF
v_gene: TRBV4-1; j_gene: TRBJ1-5; CDR3aa: CASSQSSGGNQPQHF
v_gene: TRBV18; j_gene: TRBJ1-5; CDR3aa: CASSPGGAGQGDQPQHF
v_gene: TRBV7-8; j_gene: TRBJ1-5; CDR3aa: CASSLALSNQPQHF
v_gene: TRBV7-9; j_gene: TRBJ2-2; CDR3aa: CASSLGSDRAYTGELFF
v_gene: TRBV5-6; j_gene: TRBJ2-7; CDR3aa: CASTPGGQTLYEQYF
v_gene: TRBV7-2; j_gene: TRBJ1-4; CDR3aa: CASSSQGVNEKLFF
v_gene: TRBV18; j_gene: TRBJ1-4; CDR3aa: CASSPKEKLFF
v_gene: TRBV3-1/TRBV3-2; j_gene: TRBJ2-1; CDR3aa: CASLLGTGAYNEQFF
v_gene: TRBV7-9; j_gene: TRBJ1-3; CDR3aa: CASSLGQITGNTIYF
v_gene: TRBV19; j_gene: TRBJ1-4; CDR3aa: CASSPPPLTKLFF
v_gene: TRBV28; j_gene: TRBJ2-2; CDR3aa: CASMSGVNTGELFF
v_gene: TRBV5-1; j_gene: TRBJ2-1; CDR3aa: CASQGGRHNEQFF
v_gene: TRBV5-4; j_gene: TRBJ2-3; CDR3aa: CASSPVGSTDTQYF
v_gene: TRBV5-4; j_gene: TRBJ2-7; CDR3aa: CASSFGGEINYEQYF
v_gene: TRBV11-3; j_gene: TRBJ1-2; CDR3aa: CASSLEGRDGYTF
v_gene: TRBV7-3; j_gene: TRBJ2-3; CDR3aa: CASSKQGITDTQYF
v_gene: TRBV11-2; j_gene: TRBJ2-7; CDR3aa: CASSPRDGSYEQYF
v_gene: TRBV18; j_gene: TRBJ1-2; CDR3aa: CAMPEGGYTF
v_gene: TRBV7-2; j_gene: TRBJ2-3; CDR3aa: CASSFPGGLTDTQYF
v_gene: TRBV9; j_gene: TRBJ1-2; CDR3aa: CASFSRGYTF
v_gene: TRBV6-2/TRBV6-3; j_gene: TRBJ2-3; CDR3aa: CASSYSPDTQYF
v_gene: TRBV12-3/TRBV12-4; j_gene: TRBJ2-3; CDR3aa: CASSSLFDTQYF
v_gene: TRBV27; j_gene: TRBJ1-4; CDR3aa: CASTPRGRLTATNEKLFF
v_gene: TRBV28; j_gene: TRBJ1-2; CDR3aa: CASSTQDRVYYGYTF
v_gene: TRBV18; j_gene: TRBJ1-1; CDR3aa: CASSMDRNTEAFF
v_gene: TRBV4-2; j_gene: TRBJ1-3; CDR3aa: CASSQVEGGGNTIYF
v_gene: TRBV21-1; j_gene: TRBJ2-6; CDR3aa: CASSTEGCPAGANVLTF
v_gene: TRBV5-1; j_gene: TRBJ1-6; CDR3aa: CASSFSDSLSSYNSPLHF